Detailed here is one TCR beta chain. Antigen: not known. TCRdb re-called the 5' RACE reads and shows each CDR3 protein once, DNA omitted. The data include some 460,000 distinct CDR3 sequences; the top ten clones carry roughly 1.4%. The data were taken from a study of T cells expressing NK-cell markers. Study conclusions and caveats: The dominant NKG2C+ clonotypes represented about 1.0-7.0% of CD8+ T cells in over 5 donors. No clear determination of HCMV specificity was made for expanded NKG2C+ T cell clones. The study found these clonotypes also leading the CD3+CD56-NKG2C+ fraction in four donors.

The CDR3 has 15 residues. In germline, CDR1 is DFQATT, CDR2 SNEGSKA (reference sequence). The rearrangement links TRBV20-1 to TRBJ2-1; absent DNA, TCRdb's TRBD1 call cannot be checked. This receptor was taken from a woman aged 45-59 years in good health. The sequencing input was blood T cells: a sorted CD56 or NKG2C T cell subset, CD4+ or CD8+ T cells, or bulk PBMC T cells (not recorded which). CDR3: CSANPRLSGYNEQFF.